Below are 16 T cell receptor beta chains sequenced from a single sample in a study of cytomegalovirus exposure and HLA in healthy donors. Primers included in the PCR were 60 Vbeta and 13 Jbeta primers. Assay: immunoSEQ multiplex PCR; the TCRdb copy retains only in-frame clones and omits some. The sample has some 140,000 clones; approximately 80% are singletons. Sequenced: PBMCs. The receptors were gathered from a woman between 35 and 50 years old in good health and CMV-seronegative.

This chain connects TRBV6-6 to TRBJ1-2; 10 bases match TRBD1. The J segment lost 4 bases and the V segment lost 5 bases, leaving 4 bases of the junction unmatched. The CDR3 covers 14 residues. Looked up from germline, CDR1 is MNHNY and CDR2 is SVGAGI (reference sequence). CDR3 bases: TGTGCCAGCAGTCCCGACAGGGGGCTCTATGGCTACACCTTC. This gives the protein CASSPDRGLYGYTF.

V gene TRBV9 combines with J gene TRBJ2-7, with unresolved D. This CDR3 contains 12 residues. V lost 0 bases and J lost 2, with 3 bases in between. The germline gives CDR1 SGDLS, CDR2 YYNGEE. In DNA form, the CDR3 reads TGTGCCAGCAGCGTAGCAGCCTACGAGCAGTACTTC. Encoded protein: CASSVAAYEQYF.

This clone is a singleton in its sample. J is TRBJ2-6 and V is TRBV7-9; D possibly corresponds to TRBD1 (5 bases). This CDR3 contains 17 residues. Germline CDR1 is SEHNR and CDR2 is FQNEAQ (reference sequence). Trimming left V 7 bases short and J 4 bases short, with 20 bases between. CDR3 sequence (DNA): TGTGCCAGCATCAGGGCGAGTGCTTCGCGAGGGGCCAACGTCCTGACTTTC. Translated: CASIRASASRGANVLTF.

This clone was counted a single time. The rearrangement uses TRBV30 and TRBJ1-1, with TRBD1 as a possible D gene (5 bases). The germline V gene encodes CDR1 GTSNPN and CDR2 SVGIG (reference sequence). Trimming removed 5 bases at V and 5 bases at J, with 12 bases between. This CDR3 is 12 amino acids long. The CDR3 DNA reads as TGTGCCTGGGGTTCGGGGGGGACTGAAGCTTTCTTT. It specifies CAWGSGGTEAFF.

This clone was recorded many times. The CDR3 DNA is TGTGCCAGCAGTTATACCGGGACAGGGACCGAAGAGACCCAGTACTTC. Amino acid sequence: CASSYTGTGTEETQYF. The genes are TRBV6-5 and TRBJ2-5; TRBD1 matches 9 bases. Germline assignment: CDR1 MNHEY and CDR2 SVGAGI. The CDR3 sequence is 16 residues long. Losses at the gene ends were 3 bases for V and 3 bases for J; bases not matched to a gene: 8.

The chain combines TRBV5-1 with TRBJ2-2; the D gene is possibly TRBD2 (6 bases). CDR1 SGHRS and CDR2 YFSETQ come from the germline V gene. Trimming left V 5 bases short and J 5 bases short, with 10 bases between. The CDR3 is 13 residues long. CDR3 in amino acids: CASRFGGTGELFF. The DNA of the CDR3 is TGCGCCAGCAGATTCGGAGGGACCGGGGAGCTGTTTTTT.

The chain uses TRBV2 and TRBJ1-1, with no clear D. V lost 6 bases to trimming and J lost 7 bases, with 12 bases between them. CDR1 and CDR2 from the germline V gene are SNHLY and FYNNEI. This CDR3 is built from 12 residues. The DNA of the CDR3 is TGTGCCAGCAGCGTTACAGCCCTTGAAGCTTTCTTT. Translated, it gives CASSVTALEAFF.

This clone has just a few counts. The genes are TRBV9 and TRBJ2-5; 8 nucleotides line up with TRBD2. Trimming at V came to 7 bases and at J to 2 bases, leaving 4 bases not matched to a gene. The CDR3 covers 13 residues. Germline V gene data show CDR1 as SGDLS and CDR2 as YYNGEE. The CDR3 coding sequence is TGTGCCAGCGGGTCGGGGGGGCAAGAGACCCAGTACTTC. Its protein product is CASGSGGQETQYF.

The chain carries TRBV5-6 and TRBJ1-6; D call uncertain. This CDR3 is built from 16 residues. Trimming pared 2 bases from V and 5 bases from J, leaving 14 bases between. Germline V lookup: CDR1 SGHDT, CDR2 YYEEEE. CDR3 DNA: TGTGCCAGCAGCTTTAAAGCGACCCTCCATAATTCACCCCTCCACTTT. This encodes CASSFKATLHNSPLHF.

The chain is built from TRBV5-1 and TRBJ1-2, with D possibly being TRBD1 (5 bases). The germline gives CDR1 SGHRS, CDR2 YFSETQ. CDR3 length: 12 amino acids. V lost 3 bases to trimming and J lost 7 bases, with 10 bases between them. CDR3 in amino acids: CASSWGDSGYTF. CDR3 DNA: TGCGCCAGCAGCTGGGGCGACAGTGGCTACACCTTC.

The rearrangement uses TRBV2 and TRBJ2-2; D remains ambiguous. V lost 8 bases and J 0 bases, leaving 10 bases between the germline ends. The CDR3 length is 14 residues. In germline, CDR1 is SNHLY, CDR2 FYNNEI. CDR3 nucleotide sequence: TGTGCCAGCGTCGGCCAGGCGAACACCGGGGAGCTGTTTTTT. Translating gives CASVGQANTGELFF.

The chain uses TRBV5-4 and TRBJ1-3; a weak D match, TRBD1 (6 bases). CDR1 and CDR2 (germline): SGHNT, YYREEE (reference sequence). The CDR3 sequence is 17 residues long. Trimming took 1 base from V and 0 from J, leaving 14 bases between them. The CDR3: CASSLRGGISSGNTIYF. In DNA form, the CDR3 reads TGTGCCAGCAGCTTGAGGGGGGGGATAAGCTCTGGAAACACCATATATTTT. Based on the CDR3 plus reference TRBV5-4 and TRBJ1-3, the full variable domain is ETGVTQSPTHLIKTRGQQVTLRCSSQSGHNTVSWYQQALGQGPQFIFQYYREEENGRGNFPPRFSGLQFPNYSSELNVNALELDDSALYLCASSLRGGISSGNTIYFGEGSWLTVV.

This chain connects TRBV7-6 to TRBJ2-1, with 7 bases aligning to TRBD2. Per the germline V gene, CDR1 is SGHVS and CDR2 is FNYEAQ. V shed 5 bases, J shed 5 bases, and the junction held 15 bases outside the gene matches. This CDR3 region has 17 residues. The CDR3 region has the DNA TGTGCCAGCAGCCTACGATCTCGGCTAGCGGCCAACAATGAGCAGTTCTTC. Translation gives CASSLRSRLAANNEQFF.

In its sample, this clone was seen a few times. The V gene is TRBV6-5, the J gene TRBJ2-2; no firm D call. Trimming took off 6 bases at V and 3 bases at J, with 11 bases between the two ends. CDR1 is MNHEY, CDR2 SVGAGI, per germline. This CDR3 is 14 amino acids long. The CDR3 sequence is CASRWMADTGELFF. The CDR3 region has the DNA TGTGCCAGCAGATGGATGGCGGACACCGGGGAGCTGTTTTTT.

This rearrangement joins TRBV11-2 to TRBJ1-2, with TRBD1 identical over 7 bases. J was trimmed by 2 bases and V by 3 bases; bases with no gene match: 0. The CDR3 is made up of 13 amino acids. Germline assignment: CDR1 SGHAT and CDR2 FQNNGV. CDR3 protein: CASSLDRNYGYTF. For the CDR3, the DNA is TGTGCCAGCAGCTTGGACAGGAACTATGGCTACACCTTC. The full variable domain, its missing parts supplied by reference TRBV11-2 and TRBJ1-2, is EAGVAQSPRYKIIEKRQSVAFWCNPISGHATLYWYQQILGQGPKLLIQFQNNGVVDDSQLPKDRFSAERLKGVDSTLKIQPAKLEDSAVYLCASSLDRNYGYTFGSGTRLTVV.

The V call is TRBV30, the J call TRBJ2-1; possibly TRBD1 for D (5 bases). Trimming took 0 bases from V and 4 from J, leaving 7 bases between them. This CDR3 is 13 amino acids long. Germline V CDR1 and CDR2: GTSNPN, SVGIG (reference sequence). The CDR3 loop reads CAWSVGQYNEQFF. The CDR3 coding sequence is TGTGCCTGGAGTGTGGGGCAGTACAATGAGCAGTTCTTC.